This T cell receptor beta chain was sequenced during a study of T cell repertoires in cytomegalovirus infection. Looking at the study overall: Epitope selection comprised recently identified HLA-C-restricted CMV epitopes and well-studied HLA-B-restricted CMV epitopes.

MiXCR, applied by TCRdb to the reads, yields one record per CDR3 protein. The top ten hold around 70% of the sample, which has around 100,000 distinct CDR3 sequences, 35% to 50% seen once. CDR1 and CDR2 from the germline V gene are LGHDT and YNNKEL (reference sequence). Between the trimmed V and J ends, which lost 0 bases and 7 bases, there was a span of 13 bases. This CDR3 region has 16 residues. Points on this clonotype: No antigen is known for it.

The rearrangement uses TRBV3-1 and TRBJ1-6; D remains ambiguous. This receptor was taken from a human donor in good health (CMV status not recorded). Some clones in this sample may be carry-over from other donors' samples. Sample: CD8+ T cells from cultured PBMCs, taken from culture after CMV antigen stimulation. The DNA for the CDR3 is TGTGCCAGCAGCCAAGATATCGTGGGTCCAAATTCACCCCTCCACTTT. The encoded protein is CASSQDIVGPNSPLHF.